The 22 T cell receptor beta chains below come from one sample, sequenced in a study of blood T cell repertoires in COVID-19. Assay: immunoSEQ multiplex PCR; the TCRdb copy retains only in-frame clones and omits some. This table holds 300,000 to 400,000 clones, less than 90% found once. The sample consisted of peripheral blood. The receptors stem from a woman in her sixties or seventies with COVID-19, enrolled during active disease.

This sequence joins TRBV12-5 and TRBJ2-3, with TRBD1 identical over 7 bases. The V segment lost 6 bases and the J segment 1 base; nucleotides outside the gene matches: 4. Germline V lookup: CDR1 LGHNT, CDR2 FRNRAP. The CDR3 sequence is 14 residues long. The CDR3 protein is CASGLDRRTDTQYF. The CDR3 DNA reads as TGTGCTAGTGGGCTGGACAGGCGCACAGATACGCAGTATTTT.

This rearrangement joins TRBV10-3 to TRBJ2-3; D call uncertain. Germline CDR1 ENHRY, CDR2 SYGVKD. Trimming removed 0 bases from V and 2 bases from J, with 9 bases in between. The CDR3 runs 15 residues. CDR3 coding DNA: TGTGCCATCAGTGAGTCACGGTTATACACAGATACGCAGTATTTT. It specifies CAISESRLYTDTQYF.

V is TRBV12-3 or TRBV12-4 and J is TRBJ1-1, with a weak D call TRBD1 (6 bases). The CDR3 covers 13 residues. V shed 2 bases and J shed 10 bases, with 14 bases lying between them. In nucleotides, the CDR3 is TGTGCCAGCAGTTTAACAGCACAGGGCGCAGCTTTCTTT. Its translation: CASSLTAQGAAFF.

The chain is built from TRBV20-1 and TRBJ1-2, with a possible D match to TRBD1 (5 bases). CDR1 and CDR2 (germline): DFQATT, SNEGSKA (reference sequence). The V gene lost 3 bases and the J gene lost 5 bases, with 13 bases spanning the gap. The CDR3 has 13 amino acids. The CDR3 here is CSASAQAPYGYTF. CDR3 DNA: TGCAGTGCTAGTGCACAGGCCCCTTATGGCTACACCTTC.

V usage is TRBV3-1 (or the pseudogene TRBV3-2) and J usage is TRBJ2-5; 9 positions agree with TRBD2. Germline V gene data show CDR1 as LGHDT and CDR2 as YNNKEL (reference sequence). Trimming cost V 0 bases and J 5 bases; bases outside gene matches: 10. This CDR3 is built from 17 residues. The CDR3 protein is CASSQDLAPSGAETQYF. The CDR3, as DNA: TGTGCCAGCAGCCAAGACCTGGCCCCTAGCGGGGCTGAGACCCAGTACTTC.

V and J are TRBV27 and TRBJ2-5, with 7 bases matching TRBD2. V shed 4 bases, J shed 3 bases, and the junction held 2 bases outside the gene matches. This CDR3 region has 13 residues. Germline V CDR1 and CDR2: MNHEY, SMNVEV (reference sequence). CDR3 sequence reads: CASSWTREETQYF. The CDR3 nucleotides read TGTGCCAGCAGTTGGACTAGGGAAGAGACCCAGTACTTC.

The chain carries TRBV4-2 and TRBJ2-1; 10 bases are a match to TRBD2. The length of the CDR3 is 17 residues. The germline gives CDR1 LGHNA, CDR2 YNFKEQ. V trimming: 0 bases; J trimming: 8 bases; junction bases outside the gene matches: 10. The CDR3 sequence is CASSQDSGGPPTDEQFF. In nucleotides, the CDR3 is TGTGCCAGCAGCCAAGATAGCGGGGGGCCGCCCACGGATGAGCAGTTCTTC.

The chain employs TRBV21-1 and TRBJ1-1. TRBV21-1 is a listed pseudogene. The CDR3 has 15 residues. The CDR3 sequence is CASSKRAGVDAEAFF. The CDR3, as DNA: TGTGCCAGCAGCAAAAGGGCCGGGGTGGACGCTGAAGCTTTCTTT.

This clone has just a few counts. The chain carries TRBV10-3 and TRBJ2-7, with D tentatively TRBD2 (6 bases). The ends were cut back, 2 bases at V and 5 bases at J, with 19 bases in the middle. Germline V gives CDR1 ENHRY, CDR2 SYGVKD. This CDR3 spans 16 amino acids. The CDR3 sequence is CAISEPGGAVFDEQYF. The CDR3 DNA reads TGTGCCATCAGTGAGCCAGGCGGGGCAGTATTCGACGAGCAGTACTTC.

The chain recombines TRBV12-3 or TRBV12-4 with TRBJ1-5, with 7 bases identical to TRBD1. This CDR3 is 13 amino acids long. The trim removed 6 bases at V and 3 bases at J, leaving 2 bases unmatched. The CDR3 protein is CASRGTDNQPQHF. CDR3 in DNA: TGTGCCAGCAGGGGGACAGACAATCAGCCCCAGCATTTT.

V is TRBV7-2 and J is TRBJ1-5, with D possibly TRBD1 on 6 matching bases. V was clipped by 10 bases and J by 5 bases, with 15 bases between them. The CDR3 is 13 residues long. The germline CDR1 and CDR2 sequences are SGHTA and FQGNSA. CDR3 amino acids: CATGAQGHQPQHF. In DNA form, the CDR3 reads TGTGCCACCGGGGCGCAGGGGCATCAGCCCCAGCATTTT.

The V and J genes are TRBV4-1 and TRBJ2-7; D ambiguous. CDR1 is MGHRA, CDR2 YSYEKL, per germline. Trimming left V 1 base short and J 3 bases short, with 10 bases between. The CDR3 loop spans 14 amino acids. Here the CDR3 DNA reads TGCGCCAGCAGCCAAGCAGGTAACCACTACGAGCAGTACTTC. Protein: CASSQAGNHYEQYF.

The V call is TRBV27, the J call TRBJ1-2; D ambiguous. Between the trimmed V and J ends, which lost 6 bases and 0 bases, there was a span of 11 bases. This CDR3 comprises 14 residues. The germline CDR1 and CDR2 sequences are MNHEY and SMNVEV (reference sequence). For the CDR3, the DNA is TGTGCCAGCAGGGGGAGGGTAGCTAACTATGGCTACACCTTC. It is translated as CASRGRVANYGYTF.

The chain recombines TRBV6-4 with TRBJ2-2, with 8 bases aligning to TRBD1. The CDR3 is 17 residues long. The junction had 12 bases not matched to a gene; V was cut back by 9 bases and J by 0 bases. Germline values: CDR1 MRHNA, CDR2 SNTAGT. The CDR3 DNA sequence: TGTGCCAGACTCGTGGGACAGGACCACGCGAACACCGGGGAGCTGTTTTTT. It codes for CARLVGQDHANTGELFF.

V usage is TRBV27 and J usage is TRBJ2-3, with 8 bases fitting TRBD1. The germline V gene has CDR1 MNHEY and CDR2 SMNVEV (reference sequence). The CDR3 is 16 amino acids. J was trimmed by 0 bases and V by 5 bases; bases with no gene match: 7. CDR3 loop: CASSPWTGKSTDTQYF. CDR3 sequence (DNA): TGTGCCAGCAGTCCGTGGACAGGGAAGAGCACAGATACGCAGTATTTT.

For the CDR3, the DNA is TGTGCCAGCAGCCAAGTGAGACTAGCCAAAAACATTCAGTACTTC. It is translated as CASSQVRLAKNIQYF. This rearrangement joins TRBV3-1 (or the pseudogene TRBV3-2) to TRBJ2-4, with D unresolved. Germline-derived CDR1 and CDR2 are LGHDT and YNNKEL (reference sequence). Trimming left V 1 base short and J 0 bases short, with 7 bases between. The CDR3 contains 15 residues.

This clone was seen more than once but under ten times. The chain has TRBV18 and TRBJ1-6; no clear D gene. The CDR3 runs 14 residues. Germline V lookup: CDR1 KGHSH, CDR2 LQKENI. Trimming removed 4 bases at V and 0 bases at J, with 4 bases between. CDR3 DNA: TGTGCCAGCTCACGGAGCTCCTATAATTCACCCCTCCACTTT. Its translation is CASSRSSYNSPLHF.

The chain combines TRBV4-1 with TRBJ1-1; TRBD1 might be the D (5 bases). CDR3 length: 15 residues. The V gene's germline CDR1 is MGHRA and CDR2 YSYEKL. V lost 4 bases and J 6 bases, leaving 18 bases between the germline ends. The CDR3 region is CASSPEGPGGAEAFF. In DNA, the CDR3 is TGCGCCAGCAGCCCAGAGGGCCCGGGAGGGGCTGAAGCTTTCTTT.

J is TRBJ2-5 and V is TRBV3-1 (or the pseudogene TRBV3-2), with TRBD2 matching 9 bases. With V trimmed by 1 base and J by 5 bases, 8 bases remained unmatched. Germline loops: CDR1 LGHDT, CDR2 YNNKEL (reference sequence). CDR3 length: 16 residues. Written as DNA, the CDR3 is TGTGCCAGCAGCCAAGCCCGCGGGGGGGATTTCGAGACCCAGTACTTC. Residues: CASSQARGGDFETQYF.

V usage is TRBV6-5 and J usage is TRBJ1-5; D possibly corresponds to TRBD1 (6 bases). The CDR3 loop spans 13 amino acids. Germline V CDR1 and CDR2: MNHEY, SVGAGI. Trimming shortened V by 10 bases and J by 5 bases, and 15 bases separated the two germline ends. The CDR3 DNA follows: TGTGCCACTCTTCGCGACAGGCATCAGCCCCAGCATTTT. Amino acid sequence: CATLRDRHQPQHF.

The V call is TRBV25-1, the J call TRBJ2-3; 9 bases fit TRBD2. The germline gives CDR1 MGHDK, CDR2 SYGVNS. V lost 10 bases and J lost 3; bases outside the gene matches: 8. The CDR3 runs 14 residues. The CDR3 nucleotides are TGTGCCACGCGGGGGGGGCCGGGGACAGATACGCAGTATTTT. This translates into CATRGGPGTDTQYF.

The chain uses TRBV9 and TRBJ2-5, with 9 nucleotides matching TRBD1. This CDR3 has 15 amino acids. Germline CDR1 reads SGDLS; CDR2 reads YYNGEE. The J segment lost 5 bases and the V segment lost 2 bases, leaving 7 bases of the junction unmatched. The CDR3 loop reads CASSVGQGYVETQYF. The CDR3 DNA follows: TGTGCCAGCAGCGTGGGACAGGGTTATGTTGAGACCCAGTACTTC.